Below, 32 T cell receptor beta chains from the same sample are listed, as sequenced in a study of preoperative IRX-2 immunotherapy in early breast cancer. Treatment denoted: preoperative locoregional IRX-2 cytokine immunotherapy. Using immunoSEQ multiplex PCR, the repertoire was profiled, and TCRdb retains in-frame clones only, with some absent. Of around 30,000 clones in the sample, about 77% were seen once. The specimen was lymph node tissue, collected before IRX-2 immunotherapy. These receptors were taken from a human donor with breast cancer.

V usage is TRBV11-3 and J usage is TRBJ1-2; 9 nucleotides align to TRBD1. Losses at the gene ends were 5 bases for V and 10 bases for J; bases not matched to a gene: 14. CDR3 size: 15 residues. The germline V gene encodes CDR1 SGHNT and CDR2 YENEEA. The CDR3 DNA reads as TGTGCCAGCAGCGGGGGACAGGGTATTGCCGCCACCTACACCTTC. Protein sequence: CASSGGQGIAATYTF.

The rearrangement uses TRBV7-7 and TRBJ1-2; weak D call: TRBD1 (5 bases). Germline V gene lookup returns CDR1 SSHAT and CDR2 FNYEAQ (reference sequence). V lost 6 bases and J 6 bases, leaving 20 bases between the germline ends. The CDR3 is 15 residues long. The CDR3 bases are TGTGCCAGCAGTCCTATCGGCAGGGAAGGAGATGGCTACACCTTC. Protein sequence: CASSPIGREGDGYTF.

This chain uses TRBV6-8 with TRBJ1-1; tentatively, D is TRBD1 (5 bases). V dropped 5 bases and J dropped 5 bases, with 12 bases sitting between them. The CDR3 runs to 13 residues. The V gene's germline CDR1 is MNHGY and CDR2 SAAAGT. CDR3 nucleotides: TGTGCCAGCAGTGTTACAGGACGAACTGAAGCTTTCTTT. Translating gives CASSVTGRTEAFF.

V usage is TRBV14 and J usage is TRBJ1-3, with a tentative D call TRBD1 (5 bases). CDR1 is SGHDN, CDR2 FVKESK, per germline. This CDR3 contains 17 residues. The V and J ends lost 0 bases and 0 bases respectively, with 12 bases between them. Here the CDR3 reads CASSQDYRFLSGNTIYF. CDR3 DNA: TGTGCCAGCAGCCAAGATTACAGGTTCCTCTCTGGAAACACCATATATTTT.

The chain recombines TRBV7-6 with TRBJ1-2; D is possibly TRBD1 (5 bases). The CDR3 has 17 residues. Trimming stripped 5 bases from V and 5 bases from J, with 24 bases between. Germline V gene lookup returns CDR1 SGHVS and CDR2 FNYEAQ. CDR3 bases: TGTGCCAGCAGCCGTTACTACCGTCAGGGACTTGGGTATGGCTACACCTTC. Its protein product is CASSRYYRQGLGYGYTF.

This clone was seen only a few times. The rearrangement links TRBV29-1 to TRBJ1-1; D is ambiguous. Trimming took 1 base from V and 0 from J, leaving 9 bases between them. The V gene's germline CDR1 is SQVTM and CDR2 ANQGSEA. This CDR3 has 14 residues. Here the CDR3 reads CSVEGTELNTEAFF. The CDR3 DNA reads as TGCAGCGTTGAAGGGACGGAATTGAACACTGAAGCTTTCTTT. The whole variable domain, filled in from reference TRBV29-1 and TRBJ1-1, reads SAVISQKPSRDICQRGTSLTIQCQVDSQVTMMFWYRQQPGQSLTLIATANQGSEATYESGFVIDKFPISRPNLTFSTLTVSNMSPEDSSIYLCSVEGTELNTEAFFGQGTRLTVV.

This chain joins TRBV1 and TRBJ2-1; the table gives TRBD2 as D, unverified against the DNA. TRBV1 is given as a pseudogene. The CDR3 consists of 14 residues. CDR3 nucleotides: TGCGCCAGCAGCCCGGGACTGCTTGGCAATGAGCAGTTCTTC. It codes for CASSPGLLGNEQFF.

This clone came up a few times. This chain connects TRBV1 to TRBJ1-5. TRBV1 is a pseudogene locus. The CDR3 totals 14 residues. The CDR3 region has the DNA TGCGCCAGCAGCCAAGTCGTAGGCAATCAGCCCCAGCATTTT. Protein sequence: CASSQVVGNQPQHF.

The chain links TRBV14 to TRBJ1-1, with D perhaps matching TRBD1 (6 bases). V shed 1 base and J shed 0 bases, with 9 bases lying between them. This CDR3 spans 15 amino acids. Germline V gene sequence: CDR1 SGHDN, CDR2 FVKESK. The CDR3 loop is CASSQGGTMNTEAFF. The CDR3 region has the DNA TGTGCCAGCAGCCAAGGGGGGACAATGAACACTGAAGCTTTCTTT.

CDR3 loop: CAWSADRGTGELFF. The CDR3 DNA sequence: TGTGCCTGGTCAGCAGACAGGGGCACCGGGGAGCTGTTTTTT. The genes are TRBV30 and TRBJ2-2, with 8 bases aligning to TRBD1. The CDR3 spans 14 residues. V trimming: 5 bases; J trimming: 4 bases; junction bases outside the gene matches: 6. Germline loops: CDR1 GTSNPN, CDR2 SVGIG (reference sequence).

The chain has TRBV6-4 and TRBJ1-1, with 10 bases identical to TRBD1. Germline trimming cut 5 bases from V and 5 bases from J; bases unmatched to any gene: 8. This CDR3 is built from 15 residues. Looked up from germline, CDR1 is MRHNA and CDR2 is SNTAGT. CDR3 DNA: TGTGCCAGCAGTAGTGGGACAGGGGTTTGGACTGAAGCTTTCTTT. Its protein is CASSSGTGVWTEAFF.

V gene TRBV6-8 combines with J gene TRBJ2-3; 10 bases are a match to TRBD2. V lost 5 bases and J lost 1; bases outside the gene matches: 9. The CDR3 extends over 17 amino acids. The germline gives CDR1 MNHGY, CDR2 SAAAGT. The CDR3 protein is CASSRQTSGLGTDTQYF. DNA of the CDR3: TGTGCCAGCAGTAGACAGACTAGCGGGTTGGGCACAGATACGCAGTATTTT.

This sequence joins TRBV6-8 and TRBJ1-2; D gene ambiguous. Germline V gene data show CDR1 as MNHGY and CDR2 as SAAAGT. V was clipped by 5 bases and J by 7 bases, with 17 bases between them. The CDR3 has 14 amino acids. CDR3 sequence: CASSETMGARGYTF. The CDR3 nucleotides are TGTGCCAGCAGTGAGACGATGGGAGCTCGTGGCTACACCTTC.

The genes are TRBV6-8 and TRBJ2-6; D uncertain. Trimming removed 7 bases at V and 4 bases at J, with 8 bases between. CDR1 and CDR2 from the germline V gene are MNHGY and SAAAGT. This CDR3 spans 13 amino acids. DNA for the CDR3: TGTGCCAGCACGAACCCAGGGGCCAACGTCCTGACTTTC. It translates to CASTNPGANVLTF.

The V and J genes are TRBV11-3 and TRBJ2-5; D might be TRBD1 or TRBD2, each matching 5 bases. V lost 5 bases to trimming and J lost 2 bases, with 15 bases between them. This CDR3 has 15 residues. Looked up from germline, CDR1 is SGHNT and CDR2 is YENEEA. The CDR3 is CASSPDPGGQETQYF. As DNA, the CDR3 is TGTGCCAGCAGCCCGGACCCTGGGGGTCAAGAGACCCAGTACTTC.

Comment on this clone: At one boundary the junction diverges from the germline segment, which might be a read error. CDR3 nucleotide sequence: TGCACCAGCAGCGATGACAGGGGTGGGGCTTTCTTT. Residues: CTSSDDRGGAFF. This rearrangement joins TRBV4-1 to TRBJ1-1; 8 bases line up with TRBD1. This CDR3 comprises 12 residues. CDR1 is MGHRA, CDR2 YSYEKL, per germline.

V usage is TRBV7-1 and J usage is TRBJ2-7, with D possibly TRBD1 on 6 matching bases. TRBV7-1 is known as an ORF, though its function is uncertain. The CDR3 is 13 amino acids. The V and J ends lost 8 bases and 4 bases respectively, with 15 bases between them. As DNA, the CDR3 is TGTGCCAGCGTTATACAGGGTACATACGAGCAGTACTTC. Protein product: CASVIQGTYEQYF.

The chain has TRBV12-5 and TRBJ2-1; tentatively, D is TRBD1 or TRBD2 (6 bases each). This CDR3 region has 15 residues. Germline CDR1 and CDR2: LGHNT and FRNRAP. CDR3 sequence reads: CASTVRGPKDNEQFF. DNA for the CDR3: TGTGCCAGCACCGTACGGGGGCCGAAGGATAATGAGCAGTTCTTC.

V is TRBV29-1 and J is TRBJ2-1, with 10 bases fitting TRBD2. Per germline, CDR1 SQVTM and CDR2 ANQGSEA. V gave up 2 bases and J gave up 3 bases; unmatched junction bases: 10. The CDR3 spans 17 residues. The CDR3 DNA reads TGCAGCGTTGAAAATAGCGGGGGGCCCCTCAACTACAATGAGCAGTTCTTC. Translating it yields CSVENSGGPLNYNEQFF.

V and J are TRBV11-3 and TRBJ2-3, with 13 bases lining up with TRBD2. Germline V gives CDR1 SGHNT, CDR2 YENEEA. CDR3 length: 17 residues. With V trimmed by 5 bases and J by 5 bases, 10 bases remained unmatched. CDR3 coding DNA: TGTGCCAGCAGCCCCGGGACTAGCGGGGACCCGAGAGATACGCAGTATTTT. Its protein is CASSPGTSGDPRDTQYF.

This chain links TRBV6-8 with TRBJ1-6; D is undetermined. Germline values: CDR1 MNHGY, CDR2 SAAAGT. The V and J ends lost 0 bases and 1 base respectively, with 13 bases between them. There are 18 residues in the CDR3. The DNA of the CDR3 is TGTGCCAGCAGTTACTCTTCGGCGGGCCGGTCCTATAATTCACCCCTCCACTTT. This codes for CASSYSSAGRSYNSPLHF.

The chain carries TRBV5-1 and TRBJ2-6; D is unresolved. The CDR3 contains 16 residues. V was cut by 0 bases and J by 0 bases, with 7 bases left in between. From germline, CDR1 is SGHRS and CDR2 YFSETQ. As DNA, the CDR3 is TGCGCCAGCAGCTTGGCTCAAGGCTCTGGGGCCAACGTCCTGACTTTC. This translates into CASSLAQGSGANVLTF.

The J gene is TRBJ2-7, the V gene TRBV6-8, with 9 bases aligning to TRBD1. The CDR3 length is 17 residues. The germline V gene has CDR1 MNHGY and CDR2 SAAAGT. The V gene end was trimmed by 0 bases and the J gene end by 1 base; junction bases not matched to a gene: 7. The CDR3 nucleotides read TGTGCCAGCAGTTACTCGAGTCTTGGGACAGGGTCCTACGAGCAGTACTTC. Its protein is CASSYSSLGTGSYEQYF.

This rearrangement joins TRBV6-8 to TRBJ1-5, with D perhaps matching TRBD1 (6 bases). Germline lookup yields CDR1 MNHGY and CDR2 SAAAGT. This CDR3 spans 17 amino acids. Trimming cost V 8 bases and J 7 bases, with 27 bases left between them. The CDR3 region is CASRGEQNREFGQPQHF. CDR3 nucleotide sequence: TGTGCCAGCCGGGGGGAACAAAACAGGGAATTTGGACAGCCCCAGCATTTT.

This clone was recorded once. This chain connects TRBV5-1 to TRBJ1-2; unclear D gene. The CDR3 covers 16 residues. Trimming shortened V by 0 bases and J by 5 bases, and 17 bases separated the two germline ends. CDR1 is SGHRS, CDR2 YFSETQ, per germline. CDR3 loop: CASSLDTYRVKYGYTF. The CDR3 bases are TGCGCCAGCAGCTTGGACACCTACAGAGTTAAGTATGGCTACACCTTC.

CDR3 bases: TGTGCCAGCAGCTACGACAGGGACGGAACTGAAGCTTTCTTT. Its translation: CASSYDRDGTEAFF. The chain links TRBV6-8 to TRBJ1-1, with TRBD1 identical over 7 bases. There are 14 residues in the CDR3. CDR1 is MNHGY and CDR2 is SAAAGT in the germline V gene. The trim removed 6 bases at V and 5 bases at J, leaving 9 bases unmatched.

CDR3 region: CSARGGLSYEQYF. The CDR3 nucleotides are TGCAGCGCCCGGGGAGGGCTCTCCTACGAGCAGTACTTC. The chain links TRBV29-1 to TRBJ2-7; TRBD2 aligns across 7 bases. Per the germline V gene, CDR1 is SQVTM and CDR2 is ANQGSEA. The CDR3 is 13 amino acids. V was pared by 7 bases and J by 0 bases, with 6 bases of the junction left unmatched.

This clone was seen more than once but under ten times. The V gene is TRBV30, the J gene TRBJ1-1; D is unclear. Germline V CDR1 and CDR2: GTSNPN, SVGIG (reference sequence). The CDR3 is made up of 12 amino acids. V was pared by 3 bases and J by 7 bases, with 12 bases between. The CDR3: CAWRISRREAFF. The CDR3 bases are TGTGCCTGGAGAATTAGCAGGCGTGAAGCTTTCTTT.

The V gene is TRBV23-1, the J gene TRBJ2-3; 8 positions match TRBD1. TRBV23-1 is sorted into the ORF group, with uncertain function. V lost 6 bases, J lost 5 bases, and 16 bases stayed unmatched. There are 17 residues in the CDR3. In nucleotides, the CDR3 is TGCGCCAGCAGCCAAGAAGGCAGGGGGCGCTTCAGAGATACGCAGTATTTT. Its protein product is CASSQEGRGRFRDTQYF.

CDR3 sequence reads: CASSLGDSYNEQFF. The CDR3 DNA reads TGTGCCAGCAGCTTGGGGGACTCCTACAATGAGCAGTTCTTC. The chain carries TRBV11-1 and TRBJ2-1; D is perhaps TRBD1 or TRBD2 (5 bases each). V shed 3 bases and J shed 0 bases, with 6 bases lying between them. CDR1 and CDR2 from the germline V gene are SGHAT and FQDESV (reference sequence). The CDR3 length is 14 residues.

The chain couples TRBV9 to TRBJ2-7; D is undetermined. The germline V and J ends were trimmed by 5 bases and 2 bases, with 14 bases remaining between them. The CDR3 has 14 residues. CDR1 is SGDLS, CDR2 YYNGEE, per germline. CDR3 in amino acids: CASSDTIYAYEQYF. The CDR3 region has the DNA TGTGCCAGCAGTGATACAATATATGCCTACGAGCAGTACTTC.

About this clone: At one end, the junction sequence differs from germline, possibly due to a read error. The chain combines TRBV6-8 with TRBJ2-1; 14 nucleotides line up with TRBD2. The CDR3 sequence is 17 residues long. CDR1 and CDR2 (germline): MNHGY, SAAAGT. DNA of the CDR3: TGTGCCATCAGTGTTGGGACTAGCGGGGGCTACAGGGTTGAGCAGTTCTTC. As protein: CAISVGTSGGYRVEQFF.